This T cell receptor beta chain was sequenced during a study of T-cell memory formation after mild COVID-19. The study, taken as a whole, reports: Contracting clones, day 15 to 85, had balanced CD4/CD8, and later expanders favored CD4+. Mainly in CM and EM were contracting CD4+ clones; CD8+ were in EMRA. Second-wave clones with a day 37 peak had unconfirmed SARS-CoV-2 specificity.

TCRdb passed the 5' RACE reads through MiXCR, listing each CDR3 protein once. The sample consists of about 290,000 distinct CDR3 sequences, about 15% of them appearing once. A few counts support this clonotype. The target antigen is unknown. Germline-derived CDR1 and CDR2 are SGDLS and YYNGEE. Deletions cut 0 bases from V and 7 bases from J, with 10 bases between. The CDR3 has 13 amino acids. The clonotype originates from a man aged 18 to 30 who had mild COVID-19 (a few samples of this study predate the infection). Cell type and time point are not known. Source material: PBMCs or a T cell subset sorted from them (not recorded which). V is TRBV9 and J is TRBJ1-2; a possible D gene is TRBD1 (6 bases). CDR3 nucleotide sequence: TGTGCCAGCAGCGTAGGGGGGGCGGGTGGCTACACCTTC. Its protein is CASSVGGAGGYTF.